This T cell receptor (beta chain) was recovered during a study of cytomegalovirus exposure and HLA in healthy donors. Broader study findings: Across donors, sequencing depth was assumed by presence/absence analyses to be roughly uniform. In a later analysis, HLA-C alleles had the fewest associated TCRs, DRB1 alleles the most. Earlier analysis yielded a pattern in which most TCR beta V segments were productive about 87% or about 30% of the time.

The PCR contained 60 Vbeta and 13 Jbeta primers. The data were produced by immunoSEQ multiplex PCR, yet TCRdb's version contains in-frame clones alone and is incomplete. The sample yields some 120,000 clones, approximately 81% seen once. This clone was detected once. What it binds is not known. The length of the CDR3 is 14 residues. The V gene end was trimmed by 7 bases and the J gene end by 4 bases; junction bases not matched to a gene: 9. Germline CDR1 reads LNHDA; CDR2 reads SQIVND (reference sequence). Sequencing input: PBMCs. The J gene is TRBJ2-5, the V gene TRBV19, with TRBD2 identical over 7 bases. The clonotype was recovered from a man younger than 35 in good health and CMV-seropositive. CDR3 sequence (DNA): TGTGCCAGTACCATGACGGGGGAGGGAGAGACCCAGTACTTC. Translation gives CASTMTGEGETQYF.